Listed below are T cell receptor beta chains from one sample, sequenced in a study of OX40 agonist ivuxolimab in advanced cancers. Clones were read by immunoSEQ multiplex PCR, and TCRdb kept only the in-frame ones, dropping some. The profile shows some 80,000 clones, more than 80% of them singletons. The sequencing used CD4+ or CD8+ T cells sorted from blood, collected in a trial of the OX40 agonist ivuxolimab. The receptors here all came from an adult with an advanced solid tumor such as melanoma, head and neck, liver or kidney cancer. The CDR3 runs from the conserved cysteine through the conserved F or W. Each record gives: clone size, D gene, V gene, J gene, CDR3 protein, CDR3 DNA. A D gene is named only where the DNA matches it firmly. The listing skips clone size in some rows; elsewhere it reads once, few, many or a size class.

>.|TRBD1|TRBV7-9|TRBJ2-7
CASSLRLGRGTYEQYF
TGTGCCAGCAGCTTAAGGTTGGGCAGGGGGACCTACGAGCAGTACTTC
>.|TRBD1|TRBV6-1|TRBJ1-1
CASSVTGATEAFF
TGTGCCAGCAGTGTGACAGGGGCCACTGAAGCTTTCTTT
>.|.|TRBV9|TRBJ1-5
CASSVDLQQPQHF
TGTGCCAGCAGCGTAGACCTGCAGCAGCCCCAGCATTTT
>.|TRBD1|TRBV28|TRBJ2-5
CASSYIGQGHETQYF
TGTGCCAGCAGCTACATCGGACAGGGCCACGAGACCCAGTACTTC
>.|TRBD1|TRBV18|TRBJ1-1
CASSPQGAALISYAEAFF
TGTGCCAGCTCACCACAGGGGGCGGCCTTGATTTCATACGCTGAAGCTTTCTTT
>.|.|TRBV19|TRBJ1-1
CASTHGGHLNTEAFF
TGTGCCAGTACCCACGGGGGACACCTGAACACTGAAGCTTTCTTT
>few|.|TRBV5-6|TRBJ1-2
CASNAKDRTYGYTF
TGTGCCAGCAACGCAAAGGACAGAACCTATGGCTACACCTTC
>.|.|TRBV9|TRBJ2-1
CASSSDRTNEQFF
TGTGCCAGCAGCTCGGACAGAACCAATGAGCAGTTCTTC
>.|.|TRBV28|TRBJ1-1
CVCHGMGYTEAFF
TGTGTCTGTCACGGGATGGGGTACACTGAAGCTTTCTTT
>.|.|TRBV10-3|TRBJ1-1
CAISERTVPEAFF
TGTGCCATCAGTGAAAGAACCGTGCCTGAAGCTTTCTTT
>.|TRBD1|TRBV5-1|TRBJ1-4
CASRQQGASTTGELFF
TGCGCCAGCAGACAACAGGGGGCCTCTACTACCGGGGAACTGTTTTTT
>.|.|TRBV28|TRBJ1-1
CASRDSAIPDEAFF
TGTGCCAGCCGAGACTCTGCCATCCCTGATGAAGCTTTCTTT
>once|TRBD1|TRBV6-5|TRBJ1-1
CASSYQGAGNTEAFF
TGTGCCAGCAGTTACCAGGGGGCTGGAAACACTGAAGCTTTCTTT
>.|TRBD1|TRBV19|TRBJ2-1
CATIGVGTGVGEQFF
TGTGCCACCATAGGAGTCGGGACAGGGGTTGGAGAGCAGTTCTTC
>.|.|TRBV2|TRBJ1-1
CASSTNLNTEAFF
TGTGCCAGCTCGACGAATTTGAACACTGAAGCTTTCTTT
>.|.|TRBV18|TRBJ2-5
CASSPPGIARGETQYF
TGTGCCAGCTCACCACCGGGGATAGCAAGAGGAGAGACCCAGTACTTC
>.|TRBD2|TRBV7-6|TRBJ2-2
CASSPGTSGITGELFF
TGTGCCAGCAGCCCCGGGACTAGCGGCATCACCGGGGAGCTGTTTTTT
>.|TRBD1|TRBV5-4|TRBJ1-3
CASSYTGGRNTIYF
TGTGCCAGCAGCTACACAGGGGGGCGAAACACCATATATTTT
>.|.|TRBV11-2|TRBJ2-3
CASSQYTDTQYF
TGTGCCAGCAGCCAGTACACAGATACGCAGTATTTT
>.|.|TRBV19|TRBJ1-5
CASNRDPWRGNQPQHF
TGTGCCAGTAACCGGGACCCCTGGCGGGGCAATCAGCCCCAGCATTTT
>.|TRBD2|TRBV18|TRBJ2-3
CASSPLAGGTDTQYF
TGTGCCAGCTCACCTCTCGCGGGGGGCACAGATACGCAGTATTTT
>.|.|TRBV20-1|TRBJ2-7
CSSGGYYEQYF
TGCAGCTCTGGAGGCTACTACGAGCAGTACTTC
>.|.|TRBV7-9|TRBJ2-2
CASSTDPHTGELFF
TGTGCCAGCAGCACGGACCCGCACACCGGGGAGCTGTTTTTT
>.|.|TRBV28|TRBJ1-3
CASSPWGARGNTIYF
TGTGCCAGCAGCCCGTGGGGGGCAAGAGGAAACACCATATATTTT
>.|.|TRBV9|TRBJ2-2
CASSVLQGNTGELFF
TGTGCCAGCAGCGTACTGCAGGGAAACACCGGGGAGCTGTTTTTT
>.|TRBD1|TRBV5-1|TRBJ1-2
CASSLLDRPYGYTF
TGCGCCAGCAGTTTATTGGACAGGCCCTATGGCTACACCTTC
>.|.|TRBV2|TRBJ1-2
CASRARLYGYTF
TGTGCCAGCAGGGCCAGACTCTATGGCTACACCTTC
>.|.|TRBV27|TRBJ1-2
CASSLKWSANYGYTF
TGTGCCAGCAGTTTAAAGTGGAGCGCTAACTATGGCTACACCTTC
>.|TRBD1|TRBV5-1|TRBJ2-3
CASSYLTGGTDTQYF
TGCGCCAGCAGCTACCTGACAGGGGGCACAGATACGCAGTATTTT
>few|.|TRBV6-1|TRBJ1-4
CASGRPREKLFF
TGTGCCAGCGGGCGACCTAGGGAAAAACTGTTTTTT
>.|TRBD1|TRBV29-1|TRBJ1-2
CSVRQGAMRGYTF
TGCAGCGTTCGACAGGGGGCGATGCGAGGCTACACCTTC
>.|TRBD2|TRBV5-1|TRBJ2-3
CASSSGLARIADTQYF
TGCGCCAGCAGCTCGGGACTAGCAAGGATAGCAGATACGCAGTATTTT
>.|TRBD1|TRBV19|TRBJ2-1
CASSIKGQGHNEQFF
TGTGCCAGTAGTATAAAGGGACAGGGCCACAATGAGCAGTTCTTC
>.|.|TRBV28|TRBJ1-4
CASLSATNEKLFF
TGTGCCAGCCTTTCTGCAACTAATGAAAAACTGTTTTTT